Following are 3 T cell receptor beta chains from one sample sequenced in a study of blood T cell repertoires in COVID-19. The repertoire was sequenced with immunoSEQ multiplex PCR; TCRdb's copy has only in-frame clones and lacks some. The sample lists approximately 200,000 clones, about 76% seen once, with 5.5% to 7% in the top ten. Sequencing was performed on peripheral blood. The origin of the receptors is a middle-aged woman with COVID-19, enrolled during active disease.

The chain recombines TRBV2 with TRBJ2-5, with 7 bases aligning to TRBD1. This CDR3 contains 14 residues. With 6 bases clipped from V and 5 bases from J, the junction kept 9 bases outside the gene matches. CDR1 and CDR2 (germline): SNHLY, FYNNEI. As DNA, the CDR3 is TGTGCCAGCAGGGGACAGTTAAGAGGGGAGACCCAGTACTTC. Translated, it gives CASRGQLRGETQYF.

This clone appeared once. This rearrangement joins TRBV5-4 to TRBJ2-3, with D perhaps TRBD1 (7 bases). Germline lookup yields CDR1 SGHNT and CDR2 YYREEE (reference sequence). Trimming shortened V by 4 bases and J by 3 bases, and 21 bases separated the two germline ends. CDR3 length equals 17 residues. CDR3 nucleotide sequence: TGTGCCAGCAGCCAGGGGGGTTGGTCTAGTCATACAGATACGCAGTATTTT. Its protein is CASSQGGWSSHTDTQYF.

The V gene is TRBV6-5, the J gene TRBJ2-2; possible D gene TRBD2, 5 bases. This CDR3 is 14 amino acids long. The V end lost 5 bases, the J end lost 7 bases, and 14 bases lay between the germline ends. Germline assignment: CDR1 MNHEY and CDR2 SVGAGI. CDR3 bases: TGTGCCAGCAGTCGGAGCAGAGCGGTCGGGGAGCTGTTTTTT. This encodes CASSRSRAVGELFF.